Each of the 32 T cell receptor beta chains below was sequenced from the same sample in a study of neurological immune-mediated disorders. TCRdb reprocessed the 5' RACE reads with MiXCR, giving one entry per CDR3 protein. The table has around 26,000 distinct CDR3 sequences, about 3.5% seen once. Sequenced sample: PBMCs. These receptors were taken from a woman between 25 and 40 years old with multiple sclerosis.

This clonotype has ten or more counts. The chain links TRBV7-2 to TRBJ2-1; possible D gene TRBD2, 6 bases. This CDR3 is built from 15 residues. V was pared by 1 base and J by 4 bases, with 11 bases between. The germline V gene encodes CDR1 SGHTA and CDR2 FQGNSA. CDR3 region: CASSLGLASYNEQFF. In DNA form, the CDR3 reads TGTGCCAGCAGCTTAGGGCTAGCGTCGTACAATGAGCAGTTCTTC.

This clonotype is medium-sized (0.01 to 0.1%). The DNA for the CDR3 is TGCGCCAGCAGCCAAGATCAGTGGACTAGCTTCGATGAGCAGTTCTTC. Encoded protein: CASSQDQWTSFDEQFF. This sequence joins TRBV4-1 and TRBJ2-1, with 8 bases fitting TRBD2. This CDR3 has 16 residues. Germline V CDR1 and CDR2: MGHRA, YSYEKL. V was pared by 0 bases and J by 8 bases, with 9 bases of the junction left unmatched.

This clonotype was observed many times. The J gene is TRBJ1-1, the V gene TRBV27, with D hard to call. CDR1 and CDR2 from the germline V gene are MNHEY and SMNVEV (reference sequence). Trimming shortened V by 1 base and J by 0 bases, and 9 bases separated the two germline ends. The CDR3 totals 15 residues. As DNA, the CDR3 is TGTGCCAGCAGTTTATTGTACGGGATGAACACTGAAGCTTTCTTT. Protein sequence: CASSLLYGMNTEAFF.

This clonotype was recorded many times. The V call is TRBV12-3 or TRBV12-4, the J call TRBJ1-2; no clear D. There are 14 residues in the CDR3. Trimming took 6 bases from V and 2 from J, leaving 13 bases between them. CDR3 in DNA: TGTGCCAGCAGCCTCGGACGGGTGAACTATGGCTACACCTTC. Translating it yields CASSLGRVNYGYTF.

This clonotype occurred many times. The chain is built from TRBV6-6 and TRBJ2-1; D not certain. From germline, CDR1 is MNHNY and CDR2 SVGAGI (reference sequence). This CDR3 contains 11 residues. V was shortened by 5 bases and J by 9 bases, with 8 bases between the two germline ends. The CDR3 is CASSQLGEQFF. CDR3 DNA: TGTGCCAGCAGTCAATTGGGTGAGCAGTTCTTC.

This clonotype was observed many times. The V and J genes are TRBV7-2 and TRBJ2-2, with D tentatively TRBD1 (6 bases). The CDR3 totals 14 residues. V dropped 6 bases and J dropped 1 base, with 9 bases sitting between them. The germline V gene encodes CDR1 SGHTA and CDR2 FQGNSA. The CDR3 DNA sequence: TGTGCCAGCAGAGACAGGTTGAACACCGGGGAGCTGTTTTTT. Translating it yields CASRDRLNTGELFF.

There are many counts of this clonotype. The junction does not match germline at one end; this may be a read error. The chain uses TRBV6-5 and TRBJ1-6; the match to TRBD1 covers 9 bases. CDR1 and CDR2 from the germline V gene are MNHEY and SVGAGI. The CDR3 contains 15 residues. The CDR3 DNA is TGTGCCAGCAACGGACTGGGACAGGGCAATTCACCCCTCAACTTT. This translates into CASNGLGQGNSPLNF.

This clonotype has ten or more counts. The J gene is TRBJ2-5, the V gene TRBV7-2; D unclear. With 1 base removed from V and 5 bases from J, the gap between germline ends came to 11 bases. This CDR3 contains 14 residues. Germline V gives CDR1 SGHTA, CDR2 FQGNSA. The CDR3 protein is CASSLDNGRETQYF. The DNA for the CDR3 is TGTGCCAGCAGCTTAGATAACGGGCGGGAGACCCAGTACTTC. Drawing the rest from reference TRBV7-2 and TRBJ2-5, the complete variable domain is GAGVSQSPSNKVTEKGKDVELRCDPISGHTALYWYRQSLGQGLEFLIYFQGNSAPDKSGLPSDRFSAERTGGSVSTLTIQRTQQEDSAVYLCASSLDNGRETQYFGPGTRLLVL.

This clonotype came up many times. The chain combines TRBV18 with TRBJ1-5; the match to TRBD1 covers 7 bases. Germline trimming cut 5 bases from V and 3 bases from J; bases unmatched to any gene: 4. Germline V gene data show CDR1 as KGHSH and CDR2 as LQKENI. The CDR3 is made up of 14 amino acids. The CDR3 coding sequence is TGTGCCAGCTCATCAACAGGGGCCAATCAGCCCCAGCATTTT. Its translation is CASSSTGANQPQHF.

This clonotype was observed at least ten times. This sequence joins TRBV12-3 or TRBV12-4 and TRBJ2-7; the D gene could be TRBD1 or TRBD2 (5 bases each). V was cut by 4 bases and J by 4 bases, with 17 bases left in between. This CDR3 has 15 amino acids. The CDR3 loop is CASSWAPQGGYEQYF. Written as DNA, the CDR3 is TGTGCCAGCAGTTGGGCCCCCCAGGGCGGGTACGAGCAGTACTTC.

This clonotype was counted ten times or more. The chain couples TRBV24-1 to TRBJ2-1; tentatively, D is TRBD2 (7 bases). CDR3 size: 15 residues. V was pared by 7 bases and J by 5 bases, with 17 bases between. The germline CDR1 and CDR2 sequences are KGHDR and SFDVKD. The CDR3 here is CATSRGAARNNEQFF. CDR3 DNA sequence: TGTGCCACCAGCCGGGGGGCAGCCAGAAACAATGAGCAGTTCTTC.

This clonotype was seen repeatedly, ten times or more. The genes are TRBV24-1 and TRBJ2-2; 8 bases agree with TRBD2. V lost 1 base to trimming and J lost 3 bases; unmatched junction nucleotides: 0. Germline V gives CDR1 KGHDR, CDR2 SFDVKD. The CDR3 totals 15 residues. CDR3 residues: CATSDLAGDTGELFF. The CDR3 DNA reads TGTGCCACCAGTGATTTAGCGGGAGACACCGGGGAGCTGTTTTTT.

This clonotype has a count of ten or more. The V and J genes are TRBV5-1 and TRBJ1-6; no clear D gene. The V gene lost 2 bases and the J gene lost 6 bases, with 9 bases spanning the gap. Germline values: CDR1 SGHRS, CDR2 YFSETQ. The CDR3 runs to 14 residues. The CDR3 protein is CASSLTTSNSPLHF. Here the CDR3 DNA reads TGCGCCAGCAGCTTAACAACCTCTAATTCACCCCTCCACTTT.

At least ten counts were recorded for this clonotype. This chain connects TRBV5-1 to TRBJ2-3; no reliable D call. The CDR3 extends over 15 amino acids. V was pared by 1 base and J by 0 bases, with 9 bases between. Germline loops: CDR1 SGHRS, CDR2 YFSETQ. CDR3 protein: CASSLIPDSTDTQYF. The CDR3 DNA reads TGCGCCAGCAGCTTGATACCCGACAGCACAGATACGCAGTATTTT.

This clonotype showed up many times. The J gene is TRBJ2-7, the V gene TRBV3-1; 7 bases agree with TRBD1. The germline V gene has CDR1 LGHDT and CDR2 YNNKEL (reference sequence). Losses at the gene ends were 4 bases for V and 4 bases for J; bases not matched to a gene: 13. The CDR3 spans 16 residues. CDR3 sequence (DNA): TGTGCCAGCAGCCCCCCACCGGGACAGCCTTTTTACGAGCAGTACTTC. Amino acids: CASSPPPGQPFYEQYF.

This clonotype was seen at least ten times. The chain has TRBV12-3 or TRBV12-4 and TRBJ1-2, with 7 bases lining up with TRBD1. The CDR3 is 14 residues long. J gave up 0 bases and V 6 bases, and 4 bases lay outside the gene matches. The DNA of the CDR3 is TGTGCCAGCAGACAGGGGTCCCCTAACTATGGCTACACCTTC. Amino acids: CASRQGSPNYGYTF.

This clonotype was counted many times. This chain joins TRBV29-1 and TRBJ2-1; a weak D match, TRBD1 (6 bases). V was shortened by 6 bases and J by 3 bases, with 15 bases between the two germline ends. Germline V gene data show CDR1 as SQVTM and CDR2 as ANQGSEA. There are 14 residues in the CDR3. CDR3 protein: CSVKQGRFYNEQFF. Written as DNA, the CDR3 is TGCAGCGTGAAACAGGGAAGGTTCTACAATGAGCAGTTCTTC.

This clonotype was found many times. The chain is built from TRBV9 and TRBJ2-3; weak D call: TRBD2 (6 bases). V lost 0 bases, J lost 4 bases, and 15 bases lay in between. This CDR3 region has 16 residues. Germline V gene data show CDR1 as SGDLS and CDR2 as YYNGEE. As DNA, the CDR3 is TGTGCCAGCAGCGTAGGGTGGGGGACTGCCGCAGATACGCAGTATTTT. Protein: CASSVGWGTAADTQYF.

By sample fraction, this clonotype is medium-sized. The chain links TRBV7-2 to TRBJ2-7; D not resolved. The CDR3 extends over 14 amino acids. Germline V CDR1 and CDR2: SGHTA, FQGNSA. V lost 3 bases and J lost 4, with 13 bases in between. CDR3 in DNA: TGTGCCAGCAGCTTTAGCAATAGCCGGTACGAGCAGTACTTC. This sequence encodes CASSFSNSRYEQYF.

This sequence joins TRBV7-2 and TRBJ2-3; TRBD1 matches at 8 bases. Trimming cost V 5 bases and J 7 bases; bases outside gene matches: 11. This CDR3 spans 15 amino acids. The germline V gene has CDR1 SGHTA and CDR2 FQGNSA. CDR3: CASSIAGQGTNTQYF. CDR3 DNA: TGTGCCAGCAGCATCGCCGGACAGGGAACAAATACGCAGTATTTT.

This clonotype was seen repeatedly, ten times or more. This rearrangement joins TRBV5-1 to TRBJ1-5; 9 nucleotides agree with TRBD1. The V segment lost 2 bases and the J segment 4 bases; nucleotides outside the gene matches: 1. The CDR3 runs 14 residues. The germline gives CDR1 SGHRS, CDR2 YFSETQ. CDR3 amino acids: CASSLGTGNQPQHF. The CDR3 region has the DNA TGCGCCAGCAGCTTAGGGACAGGGAATCAGCCCCAGCATTTT.

This clonotype has a handful of counts. The chain couples TRBV19 to TRBJ2-1; no clear D gene. The CDR3 extends over 14 amino acids. Looked up from germline, CDR1 is LNHDA and CDR2 is SQIVND (reference sequence). V lost 6 bases and J 9 bases, leaving 18 bases between the germline ends. This CDR3 is CASRKLPGSPEQFF. In DNA form, the CDR3 reads TGTGCCAGTAGGAAACTTCCAGGCTCCCCTGAGCAGTTCTTC.

This clonotype is deemed medium-sized. The chain couples TRBV6-5 to TRBJ1-5; D not certain. CDR3 length equals 13 residues. Germline V lookup: CDR1 MNHEY, CDR2 SVGAGI. V lost 4 bases, J lost 7 bases, and 11 bases lay in between. The DNA for the CDR3 is TGTGCCAGCAGTTTGCGGGTAGGACAGCCCCAGCATTTT. Amino acid sequence: CASSLRVGQPQHF.

This clonotype was counted at least ten times. The chain carries TRBV12-3 or TRBV12-4 and TRBJ2-4; 9 positions match TRBD2. This CDR3 spans 16 amino acids. V was pared by 4 bases and J by 5 bases, with 9 bases of the junction left unmatched. For the CDR3, the DNA is TGTGCCAGCAGTTCCCCCGGGCCTAGCGGGGAAAACATTCAGTACTTC. This codes for CASSSPGPSGENIQYF.

The CDR3 sequence: CASSPGGQGPPNEKLFF. The DNA of the CDR3 is TGTGCCAGCTCACCAGGTGGCCAGGGGCCCCCTAATGAAAAACTGTTTTTT. This chain connects TRBV18 to TRBJ1-4, with D maybe TRBD1 (6 bases). The CDR3 loop spans 17 amino acids. V was shortened by 2 bases and J by 3 bases, with 16 bases between the two germline ends. Germline V lookup: CDR1 KGHSH, CDR2 LQKENI. Using reference TRBV18 and TRBJ1-4 for the parts outside the CDR3, the full variable domain is NAGVMQNPRHLVRRRGQEARLRCSPMKGHSHVYWYRQLPEEGLKFMVYLQKENIIDESGMPKERFSAEFPKEGPSILRIQQVVRGDSAAYFCASSPGGQGPPNEKLFFGSGTQLSVL.

The table lists this clonotype with many counts. This chain connects TRBV9 to TRBJ1-6; D not resolved. V lost 0 bases, J lost 7 bases, and 8 bases lay in between. Germline V gene data show CDR1 as SGDLS and CDR2 as YYNGEE. The CDR3 consists of 14 residues. CDR3 loop: CASSVGEANSPLHF. CDR3 sequence (DNA): TGTGCCAGCAGCGTAGGGGAAGCAAATTCACCCCTCCACTTT.

The table lists this clonotype with many counts. The chain combines TRBV5-5 with TRBJ2-1; no firm D call. CDR1 SGHKS and CDR2 YYEKEE come from the germline V gene (reference sequence). Trimming left V 4 bases short and J 6 bases short, with 11 bases between. This CDR3 contains 13 residues. CDR3 loop: CASSPPLLNEQFF. CDR3 DNA: TGTGCCAGCAGCCCCCCGCTGCTCAATGAGCAGTTCTTC.

A note on this clonotype: This may arise from a read error, as a much more abundant clone is one base away. The chain couples TRBV7-2 to TRBJ2-7; no firm D call. In germline, CDR1 is SGHTA, CDR2 FQGNSA. V lost 6 bases and J 4 bases, leaving 7 bases between the germline ends. The CDR3 covers 11 residues. The CDR3 nucleotides read TGTGCCAGCAGATCCGTTTACGAGCAGTACTTC. As protein: CASRSVYEQYF.

This clonotype has a count of ten or more. This chain joins TRBV29-1 and TRBJ2-1, with 7 bases lining up with TRBD1. V trimming: 8 bases; J trimming: 7 bases; junction bases outside the gene matches: 11. The germline V gene encodes CDR1 SQVTM and CDR2 ANQGSEA. This CDR3 region has 13 residues. Here the CDR3 reads CSTLDRDGNEQFF. As DNA, the CDR3 is TGCAGCACACTCGACAGGGATGGGAATGAGCAGTTCTTC.

This clonotype came up many times. Germline and junction disagree at one end, which may indicate a read error. The gene calls are TRBV20-1 and TRBJ1-6; D is unclear. This CDR3 has 13 residues. Germline V gene sequence: CDR1 DFQATT, CDR2 SNEGSKA (reference sequence). CDR3 amino acids: CSASRTGNSPLNF. The CDR3 DNA sequence: TGCAGTGCTTCTCGGACGGGGAATTCACCCCTCAACTTT.

This clonotype showed up just once. The rearrangement links TRBV12-3 or TRBV12-4 to TRBJ2-1; TRBD1 agrees at 10 bases. V lost 8 bases and J lost 2; bases outside the gene matches: 6. The CDR3 sequence is 15 residues long. The CDR3, as DNA: TGTGCCAGCCGGGGGGGACAGGGGACCTACAATGAGCAGTTCTTC. Amino acids: CASRGGQGTYNEQFF.

This clonotype appeared many times. The chain employs TRBV5-1 and TRBJ2-1; 12 bases line up with TRBD2. Trimming removed 7 bases from V and 4 bases from J; junction bases left unmatched: 6. The germline V gene encodes CDR1 SGHRS and CDR2 YFSETQ. CDR3 length: 15 amino acids. The CDR3: CASAPLAGGYNEQFF. The CDR3 nucleotides read TGCGCCAGCGCCCCCCTAGCGGGAGGGTACAATGAGCAGTTCTTC.